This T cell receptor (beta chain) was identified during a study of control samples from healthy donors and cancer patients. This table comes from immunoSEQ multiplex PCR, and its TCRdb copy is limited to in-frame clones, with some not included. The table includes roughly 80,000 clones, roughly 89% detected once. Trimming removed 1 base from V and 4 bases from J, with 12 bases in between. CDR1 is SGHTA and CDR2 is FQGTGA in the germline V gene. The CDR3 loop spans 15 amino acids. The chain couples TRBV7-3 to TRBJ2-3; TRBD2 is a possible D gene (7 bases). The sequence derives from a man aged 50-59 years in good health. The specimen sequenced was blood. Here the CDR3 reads CASSLSGGWADTQYF. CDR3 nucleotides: TGTGCCAGCAGCTTAAGCGGGGGCTGGGCAGATACGCAGTATTTT.